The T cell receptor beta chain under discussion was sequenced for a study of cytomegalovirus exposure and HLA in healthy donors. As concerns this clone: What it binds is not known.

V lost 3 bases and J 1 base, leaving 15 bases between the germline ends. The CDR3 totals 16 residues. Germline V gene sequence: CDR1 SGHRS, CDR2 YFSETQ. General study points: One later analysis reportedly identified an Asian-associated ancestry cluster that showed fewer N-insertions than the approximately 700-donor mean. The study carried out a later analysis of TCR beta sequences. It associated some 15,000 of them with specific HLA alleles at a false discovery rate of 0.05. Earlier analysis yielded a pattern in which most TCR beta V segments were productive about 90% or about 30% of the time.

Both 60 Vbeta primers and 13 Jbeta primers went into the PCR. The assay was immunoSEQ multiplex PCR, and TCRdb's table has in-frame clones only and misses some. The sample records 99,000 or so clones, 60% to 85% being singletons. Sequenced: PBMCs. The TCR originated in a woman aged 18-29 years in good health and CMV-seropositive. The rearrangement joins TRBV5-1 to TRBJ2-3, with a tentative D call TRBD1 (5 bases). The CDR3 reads CASSSYSGAGTDTQYF. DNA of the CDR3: TGCGCCAGCAGCTCGTATAGTGGGGCGGGCACAGATACGCAGTATTTT.